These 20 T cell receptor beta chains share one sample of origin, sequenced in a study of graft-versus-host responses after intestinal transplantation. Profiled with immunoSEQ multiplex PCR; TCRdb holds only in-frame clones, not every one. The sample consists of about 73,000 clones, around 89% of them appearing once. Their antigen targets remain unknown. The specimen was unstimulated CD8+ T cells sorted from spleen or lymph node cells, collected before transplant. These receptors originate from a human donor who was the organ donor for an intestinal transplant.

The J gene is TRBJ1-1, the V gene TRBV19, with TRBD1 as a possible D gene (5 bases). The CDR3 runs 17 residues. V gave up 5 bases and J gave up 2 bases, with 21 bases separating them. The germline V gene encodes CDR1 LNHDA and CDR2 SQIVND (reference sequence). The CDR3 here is CASSEELADTLNTEAFF. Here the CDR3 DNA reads TGTGCCAGTAGTGAGGAATTAGCGGACACACTTAACACTGAAGCTTTCTTT.

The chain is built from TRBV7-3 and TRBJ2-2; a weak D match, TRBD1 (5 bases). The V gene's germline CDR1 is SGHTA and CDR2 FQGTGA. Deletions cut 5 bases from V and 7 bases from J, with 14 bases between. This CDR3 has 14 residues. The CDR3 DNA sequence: TGTGCCAGCAGCGACCTACAGGTAATCGGGGAGCTGTTTTTT. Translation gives CASSDLQVIGELFF.

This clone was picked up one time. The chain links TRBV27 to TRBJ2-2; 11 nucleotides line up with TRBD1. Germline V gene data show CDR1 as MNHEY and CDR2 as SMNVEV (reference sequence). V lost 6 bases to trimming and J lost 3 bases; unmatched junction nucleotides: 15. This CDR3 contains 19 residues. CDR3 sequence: CASRPGRTGGVFDTGELFF. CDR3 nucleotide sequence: TGTGCCAGCAGACCGGGCCGGACAGGGGGCGTTTTCGACACCGGGGAGCTGTTTTTT.

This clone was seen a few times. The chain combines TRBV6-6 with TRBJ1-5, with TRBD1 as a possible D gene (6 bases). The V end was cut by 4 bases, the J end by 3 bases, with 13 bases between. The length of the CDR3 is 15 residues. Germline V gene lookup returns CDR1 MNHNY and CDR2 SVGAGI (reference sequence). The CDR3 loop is CASSLTGNYNQPQHF. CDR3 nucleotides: TGTGCCAGCAGTTTAACAGGGAACTACAATCAGCCCCAGCATTTT.

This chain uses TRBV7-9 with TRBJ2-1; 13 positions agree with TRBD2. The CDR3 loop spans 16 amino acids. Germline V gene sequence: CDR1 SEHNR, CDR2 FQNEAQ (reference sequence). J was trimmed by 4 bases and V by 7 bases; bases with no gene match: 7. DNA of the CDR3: TGTGCCAGCACCAAGTCGGGACTAGCGGGATACAATGAGCAGTTCTTC. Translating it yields CASTKSGLAGYNEQFF.

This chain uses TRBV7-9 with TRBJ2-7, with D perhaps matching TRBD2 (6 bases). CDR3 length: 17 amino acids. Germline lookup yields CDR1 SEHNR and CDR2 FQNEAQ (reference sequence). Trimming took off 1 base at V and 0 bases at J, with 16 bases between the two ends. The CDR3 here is CASSLGSGGASSYEQYV. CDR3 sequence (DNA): TGTGCCAGCAGCTTAGGCAGCGGCGGGGCGAGCTCCTACGAGCAGTACGTC.

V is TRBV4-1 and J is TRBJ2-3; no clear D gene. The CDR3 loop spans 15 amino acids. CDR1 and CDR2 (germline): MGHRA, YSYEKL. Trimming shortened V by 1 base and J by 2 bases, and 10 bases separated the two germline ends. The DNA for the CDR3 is TGCGCCAGCAGCCAAGGAATCCTAAACACAGATACGCAGTATTTT. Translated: CASSQGILNTDTQYF.

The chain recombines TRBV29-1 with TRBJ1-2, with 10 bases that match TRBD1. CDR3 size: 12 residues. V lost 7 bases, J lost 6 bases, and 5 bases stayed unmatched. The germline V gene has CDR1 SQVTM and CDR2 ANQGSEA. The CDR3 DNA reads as TGCAGCGACGACAGGGGGCTAGATGGCTACACCTTC. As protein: CSDDRGLDGYTF.

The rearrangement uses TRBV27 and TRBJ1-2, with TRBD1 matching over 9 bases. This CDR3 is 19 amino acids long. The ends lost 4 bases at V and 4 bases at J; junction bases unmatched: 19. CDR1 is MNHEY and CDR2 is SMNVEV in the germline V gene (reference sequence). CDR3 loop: CASSSSGQGIIEWLYGYTF. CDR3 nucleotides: TGTGCCAGCAGTTCCTCAGGACAGGGGATAATTGAATGGCTCTATGGCTACACCTTC.

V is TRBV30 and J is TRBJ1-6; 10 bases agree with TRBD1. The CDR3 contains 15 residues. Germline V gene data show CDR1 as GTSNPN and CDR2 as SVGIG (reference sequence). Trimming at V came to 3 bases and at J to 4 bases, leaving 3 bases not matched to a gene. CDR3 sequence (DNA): TGTGCCTGGAGCGAGGGACAGGGGTATAATTCACCCCTCCACTTT. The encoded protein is CAWSEGQGYNSPLHF.

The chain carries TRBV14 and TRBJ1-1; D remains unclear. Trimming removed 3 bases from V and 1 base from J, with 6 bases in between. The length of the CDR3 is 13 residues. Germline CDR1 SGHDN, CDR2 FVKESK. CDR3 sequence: CASSQERNTEAFF. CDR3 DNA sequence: TGTGCCAGCAGCCAGGAGAGGAACACTGAAGCTTTCTTT. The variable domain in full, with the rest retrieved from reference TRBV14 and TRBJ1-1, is EAGVTQFPSHSVIEKGQTVTLRCDPISGHDNLYWYRRVMGKEIKFLLHFVKESKQDESGMPNNRFLAERTGGTYSTLKVQPAELEDSGVYFCASSQERNTEAFFGQGTRLTVV.

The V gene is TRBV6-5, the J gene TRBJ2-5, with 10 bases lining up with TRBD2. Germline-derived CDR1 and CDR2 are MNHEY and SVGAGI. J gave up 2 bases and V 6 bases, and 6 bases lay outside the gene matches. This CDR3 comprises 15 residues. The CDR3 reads CASSSTAGGQETQYF. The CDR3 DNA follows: TGTGCCAGCAGCTCCACAGCGGGGGGGCAAGAGACCCAGTACTTC.

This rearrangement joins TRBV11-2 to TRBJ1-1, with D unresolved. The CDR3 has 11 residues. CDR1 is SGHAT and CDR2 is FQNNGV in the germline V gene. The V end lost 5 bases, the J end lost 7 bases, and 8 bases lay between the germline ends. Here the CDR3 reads CASSQRDEAFF. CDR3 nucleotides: TGTGCCAGCAGCCAGAGGGATGAAGCTTTCTTT. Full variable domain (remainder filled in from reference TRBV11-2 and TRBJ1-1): EAGVAQSPRYKIIEKRQSVAFWCNPISGHATLYWYQQILGQGPKLLIQFQNNGVVDDSQLPKDRFSAERLKGVDSTLKIQPAKLEDSAVYLCASSQRDEAFFGQGTRLTVV.

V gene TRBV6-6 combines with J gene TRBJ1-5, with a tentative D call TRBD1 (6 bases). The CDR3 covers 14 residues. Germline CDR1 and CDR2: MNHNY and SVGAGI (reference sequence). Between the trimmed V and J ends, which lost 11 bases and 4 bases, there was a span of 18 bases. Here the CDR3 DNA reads TGTGCCGGGGGCGGCAGCCGGACAAATCAGCCCCAGCATTTT. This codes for CAGGGSRTNQPQHF.

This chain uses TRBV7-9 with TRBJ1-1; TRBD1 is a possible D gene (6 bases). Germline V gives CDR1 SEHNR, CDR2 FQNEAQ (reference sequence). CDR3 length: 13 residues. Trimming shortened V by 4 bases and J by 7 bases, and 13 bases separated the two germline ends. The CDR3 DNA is TGTGCCAGCAGCTACCCCGGACAGAGTGAAGCTTTCTTT. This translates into CASSYPGQSEAFF. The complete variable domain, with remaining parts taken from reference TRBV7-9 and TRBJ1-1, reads DTGVSQNPRHKITKRGQNVTFRCDPISEHNRLYWYRQTLGQGPEFLTYFQNEAQLEKSRLLSDRFSAERPKGSFSTLEIQRTEQGDSAMYLCASSYPGQSEAFFGQGTRLTVV.

In DNA form, the CDR3 reads TGTGCCAGCACAATCGATACGCAGTATTTT. Amino acid sequence: CASTIDTQYF. The chain has TRBV27 and TRBJ2-3; no firm D call. Trimming shortened V by 7 bases and J by 6 bases, and 5 bases separated the two germline ends. Germline-derived CDR1 and CDR2 are MNHEY and SMNVEV (reference sequence). This CDR3 contains 10 residues.

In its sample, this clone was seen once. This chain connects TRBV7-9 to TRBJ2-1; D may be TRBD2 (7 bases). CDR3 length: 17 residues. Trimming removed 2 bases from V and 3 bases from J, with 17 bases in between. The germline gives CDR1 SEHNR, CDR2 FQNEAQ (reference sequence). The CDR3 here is CASSLRRGGRDYNEQFF. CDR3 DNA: TGTGCCAGCAGCTTAAGGCGCGGGGGCAGAGACTACAATGAGCAGTTCTTC.

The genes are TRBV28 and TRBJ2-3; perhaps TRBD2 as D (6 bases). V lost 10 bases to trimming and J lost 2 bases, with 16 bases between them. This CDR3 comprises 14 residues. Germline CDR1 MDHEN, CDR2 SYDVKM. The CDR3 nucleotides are TGTGCCATCCAAATTGGAGGGATCACAGATACGCAGTATTTT. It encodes CAIQIGGITDTQYF.

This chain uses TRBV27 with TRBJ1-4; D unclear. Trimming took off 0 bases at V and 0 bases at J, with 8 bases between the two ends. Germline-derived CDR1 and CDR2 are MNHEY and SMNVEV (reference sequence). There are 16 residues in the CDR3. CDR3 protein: CASSLSGAATNEKLFF. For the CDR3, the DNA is TGTGCCAGCAGTTTATCTGGAGCAGCAACTAATGAAAAACTGTTTTTT.

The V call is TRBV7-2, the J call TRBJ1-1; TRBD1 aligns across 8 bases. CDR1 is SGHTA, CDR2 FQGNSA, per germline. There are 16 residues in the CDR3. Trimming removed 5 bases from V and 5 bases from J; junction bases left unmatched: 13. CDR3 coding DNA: TGTGCCAGCAGCCTACCCCGGGACAGGATTTTGACTGAAGCTTTCTTT. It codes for CASSLPRDRILTEAFF.